This T cell receptor (beta chain) derives from a study of cytomegalovirus exposure and HLA in healthy donors. The PCR was carried out with 60 Vbeta primers and 13 Jbeta primers. Assay used: immunoSEQ multiplex PCR; TCRdb lists only in-frame clones, some missing. This sample yields 120,000 or so clones, of which over 70% are seen a single time; 8.8% belongs to the top ten. Germline V CDR1 and CDR2: SGHNT, YYREEE (reference sequence). Trimming cost V 4 bases and J 6 bases; bases outside gene matches: 11. The length of the CDR3 is 15 residues. Sequencing was carried out using PBMCs. The clonotype was recovered from a female donor in good health and CMV-seropositive. The gene calls are TRBV5-4 and TRBJ1-1; 8 bases line up with TRBD1. CDR3 sequence (DNA): TGTGCCAGCAGCGCTCCGGGACAGGCTCAATCTGAAGCTTTCTTT. Protein product: CASSAPGQAQSEAFF. The full variable domain, completed using reference TRBV5-4 and TRBJ1-1, is ETGVTQSPTHLIKTRGQQVTLRCSSQSGHNTVSWYQQALGQGPQFIFQYYREEENGRGNFPPRFSGLQFPNYSSELNVNALELDDSALYLCASSAPGQAQSEAFFGQGTRLTVV.